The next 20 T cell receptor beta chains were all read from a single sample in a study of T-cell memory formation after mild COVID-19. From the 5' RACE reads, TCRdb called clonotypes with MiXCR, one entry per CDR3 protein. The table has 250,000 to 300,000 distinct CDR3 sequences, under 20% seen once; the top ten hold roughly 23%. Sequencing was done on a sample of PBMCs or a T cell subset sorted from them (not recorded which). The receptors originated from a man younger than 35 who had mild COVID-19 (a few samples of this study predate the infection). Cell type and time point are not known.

The CDR3 region is CASSLGTGPSYEQYF. CDR3 coding DNA: TGTGCCAGCAGCCTGGGGACCGGGCCCTCGTACGAGCAGTACTTC. The chain combines TRBV7-9 with TRBJ2-7; D could derive from TRBD1 or TRBD2 (5 bases each). V was pared by 5 bases and J by 4 bases, with 18 bases between. The CDR3 length is 15 residues. Looked up from germline, CDR1 is SEHNR and CDR2 is FQNEAQ (reference sequence).

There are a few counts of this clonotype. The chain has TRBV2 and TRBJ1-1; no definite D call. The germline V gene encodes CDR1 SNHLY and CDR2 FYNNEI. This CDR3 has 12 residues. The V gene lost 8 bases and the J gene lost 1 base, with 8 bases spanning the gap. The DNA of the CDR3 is TGTGCCAGCTATAGAGAGAACACTGAAGCTTTCTTT. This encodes CASYRENTEAFF.

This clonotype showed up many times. The CDR3 sequence: CASTTGGTSGNEQFF. Written as DNA, the CDR3 is TGTGCCAGCACCACCGGAGGGACTAGCGGCAATGAGCAGTTCTTC. The chain employs TRBV28 and TRBJ2-1; 11 positions agree with TRBD2. This CDR3 comprises 15 residues. CDR1 is MDHEN, CDR2 SYDVKM, per germline. J gave up 6 bases and V 7 bases, and 8 bases lay outside the gene matches.

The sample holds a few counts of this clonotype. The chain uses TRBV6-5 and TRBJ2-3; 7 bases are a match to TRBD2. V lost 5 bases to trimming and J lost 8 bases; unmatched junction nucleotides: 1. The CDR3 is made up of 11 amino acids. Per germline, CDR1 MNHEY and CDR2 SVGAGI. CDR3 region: CASSIAGTQYF. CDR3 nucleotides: TGTGCCAGCAGTATAGCGGGTACGCAGTATTTT.

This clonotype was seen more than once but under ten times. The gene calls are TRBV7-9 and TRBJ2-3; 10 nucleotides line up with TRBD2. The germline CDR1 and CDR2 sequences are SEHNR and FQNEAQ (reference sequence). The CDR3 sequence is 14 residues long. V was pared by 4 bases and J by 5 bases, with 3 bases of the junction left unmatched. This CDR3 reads CASSSVAGGDTQYF. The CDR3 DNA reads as TGTGCCAGCAGCTCAGTAGCGGGGGGAGATACGCAGTATTTT.

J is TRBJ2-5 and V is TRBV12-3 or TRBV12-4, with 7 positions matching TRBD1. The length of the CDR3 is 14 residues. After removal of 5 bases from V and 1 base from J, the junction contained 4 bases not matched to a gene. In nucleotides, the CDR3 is TGTGCCAGCAGTCCTCAGGGGGTCCAAGAGACCCAGTACTTC. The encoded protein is CASSPQGVQETQYF.

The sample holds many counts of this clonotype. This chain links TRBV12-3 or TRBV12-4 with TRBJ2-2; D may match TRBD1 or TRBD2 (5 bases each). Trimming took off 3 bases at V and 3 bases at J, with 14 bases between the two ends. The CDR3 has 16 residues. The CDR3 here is CASSFSWGLDTGELFF. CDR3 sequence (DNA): TGTGCCAGCAGTTTCAGTTGGGGGTTGGACACCGGGGAGCTGTTTTTT.

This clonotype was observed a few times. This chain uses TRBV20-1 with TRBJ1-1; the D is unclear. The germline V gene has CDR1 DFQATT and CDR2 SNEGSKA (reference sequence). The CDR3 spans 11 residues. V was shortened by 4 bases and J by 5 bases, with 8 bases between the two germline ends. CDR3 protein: CSAKGLTEAFF. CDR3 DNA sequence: TGCAGTGCTAAGGGCTTGACTGAAGCTTTCTTT.

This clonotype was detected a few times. Here the CDR3 reads CASSSSSGVGTDTQYF. CDR3 nucleotides: TGTGCCAGCAGTTCCAGTAGCGGGGTGGGCACAGATACGCAGTATTTT. V is TRBV12-3 or TRBV12-4 and J is TRBJ2-3, with TRBD2 matching over 8 bases. The CDR3 totals 16 residues. V was clipped by 4 bases and J by 1 base; unmatched bases: 7.

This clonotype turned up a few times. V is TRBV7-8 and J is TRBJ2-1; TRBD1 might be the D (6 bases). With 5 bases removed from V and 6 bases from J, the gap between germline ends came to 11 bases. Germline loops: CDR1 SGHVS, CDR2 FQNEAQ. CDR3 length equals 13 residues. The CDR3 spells CASSVDSFNEQFF. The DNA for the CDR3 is TGTGCCAGCAGCGTGGACAGCTTCAATGAGCAGTTCTTC.

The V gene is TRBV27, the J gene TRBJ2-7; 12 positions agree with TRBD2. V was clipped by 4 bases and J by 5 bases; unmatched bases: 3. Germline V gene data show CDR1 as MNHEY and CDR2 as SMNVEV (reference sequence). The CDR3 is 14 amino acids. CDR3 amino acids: CASSSLAGGHEQYF. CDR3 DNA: TGTGCCAGCAGTTCACTAGCGGGGGGTCACGAGCAGTACTTC.

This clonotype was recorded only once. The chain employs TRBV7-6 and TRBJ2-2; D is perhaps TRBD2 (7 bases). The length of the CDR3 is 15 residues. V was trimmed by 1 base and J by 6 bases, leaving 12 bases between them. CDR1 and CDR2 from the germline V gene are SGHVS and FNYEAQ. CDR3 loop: CASSLEAGAPGELFF. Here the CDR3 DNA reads TGTGCCAGCAGCTTAGAGGCGGGGGCGCCCGGGGAGCTGTTTTTT.

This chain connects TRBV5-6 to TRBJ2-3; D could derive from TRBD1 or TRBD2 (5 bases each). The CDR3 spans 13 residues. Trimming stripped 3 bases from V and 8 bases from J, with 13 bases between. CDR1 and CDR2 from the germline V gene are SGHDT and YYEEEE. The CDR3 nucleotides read TGTGCCAGCAGCTCCGCAGGGAGTGGTACGCAGTATTTT. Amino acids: CASSSAGSGTQYF.

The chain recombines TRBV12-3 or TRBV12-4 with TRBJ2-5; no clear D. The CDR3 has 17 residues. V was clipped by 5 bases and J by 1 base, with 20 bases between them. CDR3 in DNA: TGTGCCAGCAGTCTGCCCCCTGTGCGGCAGCGCCAAGAGACCCAGTACTTC. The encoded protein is CASSLPPVRQRQETQYF.

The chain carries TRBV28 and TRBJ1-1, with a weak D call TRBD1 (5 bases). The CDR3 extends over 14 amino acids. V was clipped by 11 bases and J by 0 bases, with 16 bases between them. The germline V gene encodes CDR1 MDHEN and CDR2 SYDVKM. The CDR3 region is CAASPRVLNTEAFF. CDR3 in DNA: TGTGCCGCATCTCCCAGGGTCCTGAACACTGAAGCTTTCTTT.

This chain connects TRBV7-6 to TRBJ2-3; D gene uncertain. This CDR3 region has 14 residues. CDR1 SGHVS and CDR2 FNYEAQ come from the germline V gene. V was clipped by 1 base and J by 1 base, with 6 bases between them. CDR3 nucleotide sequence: TGTGCCAGCAGCTTAGATGGGGGCACAGATACGCAGTATTTT. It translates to CASSLDGGTDTQYF.

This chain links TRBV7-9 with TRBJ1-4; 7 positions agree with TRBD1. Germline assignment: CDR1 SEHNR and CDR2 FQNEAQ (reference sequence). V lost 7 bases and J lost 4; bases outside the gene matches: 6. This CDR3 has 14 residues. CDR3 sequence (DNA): TGTGCCAGCACCATTGGGACAGTTAATGAAAAACTGTTTTTT. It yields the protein CASTIGTVNEKLFF.

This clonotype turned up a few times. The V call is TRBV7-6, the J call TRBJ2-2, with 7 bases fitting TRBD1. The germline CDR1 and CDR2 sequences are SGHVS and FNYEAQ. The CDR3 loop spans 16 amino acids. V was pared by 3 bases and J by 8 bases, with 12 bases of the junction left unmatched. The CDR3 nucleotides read TGTGCCAGCAGCTTCGGGACAGTTGTGGTAGCGGGGGAGCTGTTTTTT. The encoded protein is CASSFGTVVVAGELFF. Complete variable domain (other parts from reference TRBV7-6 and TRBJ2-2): GAGVSQSPRYKVTKRGQDVALRCDPISGHVSLYWYRQALGQGPEFLTYFNYEAQQDKSGLPNDRFSAERPEGSISTLTIQRTEQRDSAMYRCASSFGTVVVAGELFFGEGSRLTVL.

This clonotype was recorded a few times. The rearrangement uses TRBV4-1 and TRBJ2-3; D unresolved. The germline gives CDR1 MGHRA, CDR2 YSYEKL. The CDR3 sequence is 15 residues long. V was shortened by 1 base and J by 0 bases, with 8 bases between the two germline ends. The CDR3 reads CASSQADRSTDTQYF. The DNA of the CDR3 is TGCGCCAGCAGCCAAGCCGACCGGAGCACAGATACGCAGTATTTT.

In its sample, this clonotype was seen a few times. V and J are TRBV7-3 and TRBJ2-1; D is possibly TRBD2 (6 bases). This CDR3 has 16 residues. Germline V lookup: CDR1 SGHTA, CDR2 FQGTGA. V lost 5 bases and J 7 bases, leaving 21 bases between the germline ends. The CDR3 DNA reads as TGTGCCAGCAGCCCCGGGGTGGGGGGTTTTGTAAATGAGCAGTTCTTC. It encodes CASSPGVGGFVNEQFF.